Given below is one TCR beta chain in context. The antigen remains undetermined. The repertoire was sequenced with immunoSEQ multiplex PCR; TCRdb's copy has only in-frame clones and lacks some. The repertoire holds some 150,000 clones, with roughly 85% as singletons. The sample is drawn from a study of radiation and T cells in renal cell carcinoma. Whole-study results and caveats: Baseline intratumoral clonotype presence is unknown without pretreatment biopsies.

CDR1 and CDR2 from the germline V gene are GTSNPN and SVGIG (reference sequence). The CDR3 runs to 11 residues. Specified time point: baseline pretreatment blood. The sample's treatment: 15 Gy SBRT to primary tumor, nephrectomy 4 weeks later. The receptor was derived from a woman in her forties or fifties with renal cell carcinoma. Specimen: blood, collected from a patient whose treatment included radiotherapy and nephrectomy. V and J are TRBV30 and TRBJ1-1, with D unresolved. Here the CDR3 DNA reads TGTGCTTTAAGACAGAACACTGAAGCTTTCTTT. Its protein is CALRQNTEAFF.